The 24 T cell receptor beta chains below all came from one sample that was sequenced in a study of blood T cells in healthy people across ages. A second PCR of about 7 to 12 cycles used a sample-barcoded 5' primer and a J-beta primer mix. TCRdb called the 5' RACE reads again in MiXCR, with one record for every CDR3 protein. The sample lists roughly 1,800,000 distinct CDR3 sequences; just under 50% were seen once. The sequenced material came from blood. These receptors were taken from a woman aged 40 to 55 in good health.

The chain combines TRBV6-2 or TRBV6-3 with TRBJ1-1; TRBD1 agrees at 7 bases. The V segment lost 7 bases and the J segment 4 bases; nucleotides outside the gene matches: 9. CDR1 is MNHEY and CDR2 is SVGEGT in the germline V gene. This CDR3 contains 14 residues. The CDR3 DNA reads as TGTGCCAGCACGGGGGGCAGGGGGAGCACTGAAGCTTTCTTT. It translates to CASTGGRGSTEAFF.

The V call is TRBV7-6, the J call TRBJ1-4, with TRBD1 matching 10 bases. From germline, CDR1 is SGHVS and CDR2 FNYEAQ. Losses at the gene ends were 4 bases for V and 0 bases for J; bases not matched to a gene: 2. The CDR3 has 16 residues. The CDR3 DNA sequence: TGTGCCAGCAGCTCGACAGGGGGCACAACTAATGAAAAACTGTTTTTT. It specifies CASSSTGGTTNEKLFF.

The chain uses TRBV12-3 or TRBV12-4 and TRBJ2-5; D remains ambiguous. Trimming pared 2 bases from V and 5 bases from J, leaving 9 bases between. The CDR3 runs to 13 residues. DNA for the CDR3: TGTGCCAGCAGTTTAACAGCTTTGGAGACCCAGTACTTC. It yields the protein CASSLTALETQYF.

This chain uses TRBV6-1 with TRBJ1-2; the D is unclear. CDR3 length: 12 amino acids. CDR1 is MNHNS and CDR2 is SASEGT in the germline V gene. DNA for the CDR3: TGTGAGAGCAGCCACGGGCTTTCTGGCTACACCTTC. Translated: CESSHGLSGYTF.

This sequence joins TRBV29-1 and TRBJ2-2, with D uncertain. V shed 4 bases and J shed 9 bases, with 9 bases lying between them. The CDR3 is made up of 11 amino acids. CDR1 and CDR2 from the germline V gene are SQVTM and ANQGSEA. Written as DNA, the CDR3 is TGCAGCGTTGTGGTACTTCGGGAGCTGTTTTTT. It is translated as CSVVVLRELFF.

The CDR3, as DNA: TGCGCCAGCAGCCAAGAAAGTGTGAGTCTTTCCTACAATGAGCAGTTCTTC. Translated, it gives CASSQESVSLSYNEQFF. This chain joins TRBV4-3 and TRBJ2-1; D is ambiguous. This CDR3 comprises 17 residues. From germline, CDR1 is LGHNA and CDR2 YSLEER. Trimming pared 0 bases from V and 1 base from J, leaving 13 bases between.

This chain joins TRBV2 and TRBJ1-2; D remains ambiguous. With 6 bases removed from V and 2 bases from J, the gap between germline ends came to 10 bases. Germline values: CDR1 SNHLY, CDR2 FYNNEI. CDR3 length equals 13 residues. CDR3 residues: CASRYTENYGYTF. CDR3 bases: TGTGCCAGCAGGTACACAGAGAACTATGGCTACACCTTC.

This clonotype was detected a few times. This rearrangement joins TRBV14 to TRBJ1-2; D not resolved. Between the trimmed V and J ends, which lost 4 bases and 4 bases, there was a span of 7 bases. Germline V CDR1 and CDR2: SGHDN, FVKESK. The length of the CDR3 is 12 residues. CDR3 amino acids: CASSRNSYGYTF. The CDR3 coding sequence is TGTGCCAGCAGCCGTAACAGCTATGGCTACACCTTC.

The CDR3 reads CASSPRYGEQNTEAFF. CDR3 DNA: TGTGCCAGCAGCCCAAGGTACGGGGAGCAGAACACTGAAGCTTTCTTT. J is TRBJ1-1 and V is TRBV7-9; D unclear. The V end lost 5 bases, the J end lost 1 base, and 17 bases lay between the germline ends. CDR1 is SEHNR and CDR2 is FQNEAQ in the germline V gene (reference sequence). The CDR3 consists of 16 residues.

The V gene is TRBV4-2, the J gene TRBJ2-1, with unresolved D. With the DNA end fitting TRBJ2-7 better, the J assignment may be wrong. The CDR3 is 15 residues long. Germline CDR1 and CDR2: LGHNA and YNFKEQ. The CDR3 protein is CASSQDQIRNNEQYF. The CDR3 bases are TGTGCCAGCAGCCAAGATCAGATTAGGAACAATGAGCAGTACTTC.

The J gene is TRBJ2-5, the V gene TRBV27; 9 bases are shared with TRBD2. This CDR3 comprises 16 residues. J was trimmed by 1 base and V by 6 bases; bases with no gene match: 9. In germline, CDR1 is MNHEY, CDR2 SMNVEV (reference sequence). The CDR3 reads CASRLCGGGAQETQYF. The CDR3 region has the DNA TGTGCCAGCAGGCTCTGTGGCGGGGGGGCCCAAGAGACCCAGTACTTC.

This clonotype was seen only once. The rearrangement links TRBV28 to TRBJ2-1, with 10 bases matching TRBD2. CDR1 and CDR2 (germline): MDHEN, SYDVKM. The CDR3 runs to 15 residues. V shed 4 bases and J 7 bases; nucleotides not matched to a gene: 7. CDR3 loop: CASSSLTSGVNEQFF. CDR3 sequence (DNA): TGTGCCAGCAGTTCCCTTACTAGCGGGGTAAATGAGCAGTTCTTC.

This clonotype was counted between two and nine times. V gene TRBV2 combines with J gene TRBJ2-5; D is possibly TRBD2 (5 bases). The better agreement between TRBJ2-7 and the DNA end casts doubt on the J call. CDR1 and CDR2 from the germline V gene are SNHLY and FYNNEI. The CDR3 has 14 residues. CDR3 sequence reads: CASSPPGVYDEQYF. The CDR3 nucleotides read TGTGCCAGCAGCCCGCCCGGGGTCTACGACGAGCAGTACTTC.

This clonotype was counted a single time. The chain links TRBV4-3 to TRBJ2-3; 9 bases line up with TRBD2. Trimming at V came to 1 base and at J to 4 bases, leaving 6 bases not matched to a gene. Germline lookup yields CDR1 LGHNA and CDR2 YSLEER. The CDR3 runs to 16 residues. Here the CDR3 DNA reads TGCGCCAGCAGCCAAGGGATGCGGGGGGGCGCAGATACGCAGTATTTT. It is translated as CASSQGMRGGADTQYF.

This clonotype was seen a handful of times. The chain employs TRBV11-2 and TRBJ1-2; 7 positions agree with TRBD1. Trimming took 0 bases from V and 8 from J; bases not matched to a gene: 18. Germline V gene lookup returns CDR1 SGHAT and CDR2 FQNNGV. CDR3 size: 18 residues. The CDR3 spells CASSLDFREQGSWYGYTF. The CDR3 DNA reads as TGTGCCAGCAGCTTAGATTTTCGGGAACAGGGGTCTTGGTACGGCTACACCTTC.

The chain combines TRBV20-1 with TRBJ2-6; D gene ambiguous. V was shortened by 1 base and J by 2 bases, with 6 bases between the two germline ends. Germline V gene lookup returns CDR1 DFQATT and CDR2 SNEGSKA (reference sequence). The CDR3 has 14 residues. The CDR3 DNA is TGCAGTGCTAGAGTGGAAACTGGGGCCAACGTCCTGACTTTC. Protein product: CSARVETGANVLTF.

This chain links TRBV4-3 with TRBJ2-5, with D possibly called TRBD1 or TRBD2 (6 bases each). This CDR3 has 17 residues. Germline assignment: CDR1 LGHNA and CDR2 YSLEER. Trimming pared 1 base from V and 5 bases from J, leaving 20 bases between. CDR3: CASSQGMEEGGLETQYF. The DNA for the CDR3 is TGCGCCAGCAGCCAAGGAATGGAGGAGGGGGGTTTGGAGACCCAGTACTTC.

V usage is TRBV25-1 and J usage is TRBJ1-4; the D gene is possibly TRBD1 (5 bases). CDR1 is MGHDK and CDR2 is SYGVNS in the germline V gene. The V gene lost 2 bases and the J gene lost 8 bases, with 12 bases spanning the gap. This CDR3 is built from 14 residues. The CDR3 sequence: CASSEAGAGEKLFF. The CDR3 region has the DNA TGTGCCAGCAGTGAAGCTGGGGCCGGGGAAAAACTGTTTTTT.

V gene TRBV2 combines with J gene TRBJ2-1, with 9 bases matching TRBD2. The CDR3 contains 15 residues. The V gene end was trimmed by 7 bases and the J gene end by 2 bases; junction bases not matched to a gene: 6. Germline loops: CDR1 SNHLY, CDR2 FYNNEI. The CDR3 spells CASKPSGVTYNEQFF. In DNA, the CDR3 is TGTGCCAGCAAGCCTAGCGGGGTAACCTACAATGAGCAGTTCTTC.

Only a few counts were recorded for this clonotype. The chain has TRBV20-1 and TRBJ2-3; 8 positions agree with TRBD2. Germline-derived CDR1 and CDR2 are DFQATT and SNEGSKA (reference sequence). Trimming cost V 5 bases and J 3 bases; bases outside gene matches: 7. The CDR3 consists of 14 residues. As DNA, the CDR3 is TGCAGTGCTCCGGTTCGGGGGGGAACAGATACGCAGTATTTT. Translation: CSAPVRGGTDTQYF.

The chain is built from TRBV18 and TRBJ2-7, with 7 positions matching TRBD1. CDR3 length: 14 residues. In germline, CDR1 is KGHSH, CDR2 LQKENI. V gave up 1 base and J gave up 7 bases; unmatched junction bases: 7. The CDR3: CASSPQKGAEEQYF. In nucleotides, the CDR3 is TGTGCCAGCTCACCACAGAAGGGGGCGGAAGAGCAGTACTTC.

This CDR3 is CSAETGRENIQYF. CDR3 coding DNA: TGCAGTGCCGAGACAGGGAGGGAAAACATTCAGTACTTC. V is TRBV20-1 and J is TRBJ2-4; D might be TRBD1 or TRBD2, each matching 7 bases. The CDR3 consists of 13 residues. The ends were cut back, 6 bases at V and 5 bases at J, with 14 bases in the middle. The V gene's germline CDR1 is DFQATT and CDR2 SNEGSKA (reference sequence).

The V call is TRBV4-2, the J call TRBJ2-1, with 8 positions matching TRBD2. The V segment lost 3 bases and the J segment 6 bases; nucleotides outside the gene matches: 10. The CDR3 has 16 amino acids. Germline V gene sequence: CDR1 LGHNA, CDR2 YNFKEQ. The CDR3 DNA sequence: TGTGCCAGCAGCCACCAGACCGGGACTAGATCCAATGAGCAGTTCTTC. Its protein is CASSHQTGTRSNEQFF.

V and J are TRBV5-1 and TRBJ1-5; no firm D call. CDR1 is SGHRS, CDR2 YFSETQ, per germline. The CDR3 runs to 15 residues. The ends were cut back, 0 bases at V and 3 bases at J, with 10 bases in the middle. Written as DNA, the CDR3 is TGCGCCAGCAGCTTGGAGGGCCTCGTCAATCAGCCCCAGCATTTT. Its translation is CASSLEGLVNQPQHF.